This T cell receptor (beta chain) was documented in a study of T-cell reconstitution after alpha-beta-depleted transplantation in children. A TCRbeta library incorporating unique molecular identifiers was prepared. TCRdb called the PCR reads again in MiXCR, with one record for every CDR3 protein. The sample lists some 390,000 distinct CDR3 sequences; roughly 21% were seen once. Source: PBMCs from the stem cell graft donor, taken from the stem cell graft. This sequence was found in a human donor who donated a stem cell graft to a child with acute myeloid leukemia.

The CDR3 DNA sequence: TGTGCCAGCAGCAAAGCGCTTTGTAGGGGCTGGGGCAATGAGCAGTTCTTC. Translation gives CASSKALCRGWGNEQFF. V gene TRBV21-1 combines with J gene TRBJ2-1. TRBV21-1 is shown as a pseudogene. This CDR3 region has 17 residues.